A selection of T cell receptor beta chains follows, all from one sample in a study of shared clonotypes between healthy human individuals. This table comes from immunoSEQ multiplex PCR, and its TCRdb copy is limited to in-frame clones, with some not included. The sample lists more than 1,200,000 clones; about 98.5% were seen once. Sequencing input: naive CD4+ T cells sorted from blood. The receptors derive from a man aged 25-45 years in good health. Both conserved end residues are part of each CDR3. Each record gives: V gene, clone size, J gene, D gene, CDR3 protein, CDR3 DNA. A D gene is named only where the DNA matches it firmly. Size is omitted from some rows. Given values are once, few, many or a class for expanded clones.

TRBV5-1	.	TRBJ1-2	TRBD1	CASSWEGARANYGYTF	TGCGCCAGCAGCTGGGAGGGGGCGAGAGCTAACTATGGCTACACCTTC
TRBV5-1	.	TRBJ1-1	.	CASSLNDANTEAFF	TGCGCCAGCAGCTTAAATGATGCCAACACTGAAGCTTTCTTT
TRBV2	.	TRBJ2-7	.	CASRTSSEQYF	TGTGCCAGCAGAACGTCCAGCGAGCAGTACTTC
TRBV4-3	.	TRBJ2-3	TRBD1	CASSQGTGPTDTQYF	TGCGCCAGCAGCCAAGGGACAGGGCCCACAGATACGCAGTATTTT
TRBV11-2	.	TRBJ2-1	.	CASSFDRVADEQFF	TGTGCCAGCAGCTTTGACAGGGTAGCGGATGAGCAGTTCTTC
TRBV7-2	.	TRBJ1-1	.	CASSLRFGVMNTEAFF	TGTGCCAGCAGCTTAAGGTTTGGGGTGATGAACACTGAAGCTTTCTTT
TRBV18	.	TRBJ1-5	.	CASSYYRDNQPQHF	TGTGCCAGCTCATACTACAGGGACAATCAGCCCCAGCATTTT
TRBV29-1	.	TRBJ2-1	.	CSVEGPGSYNEQFF	TGCAGCGTTGAGGGGCCAGGTAGTTACAATGAGCAGTTCTTC
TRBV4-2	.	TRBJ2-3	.	CASSQGTGDTQYF	TGTGCCAGCAGCCAAGGTACGGGGGATACGCAGTATTTT
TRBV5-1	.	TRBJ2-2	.	CASSLAEVRYTGELFF	TGCGCCAGCAGCTTGGCCGAAGTCAGGTACACCGGGGAGCTGTTTTTT
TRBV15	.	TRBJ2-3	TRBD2	CATSRGLRWTSGTVDTQYF	TGTGCCACCAGCAGAGGCCTCCGTTGGACTAGCGGGACTGTAGATACGCAGTATTTT
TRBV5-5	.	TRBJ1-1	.	CASSRGLVDEAFF	TGTGCCAGCAGCAGAGGACTGGTGGATGAAGCTTTCTTT
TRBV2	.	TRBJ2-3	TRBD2	CASSPRGASGRSITDTQYF	TGTGCCAGCAGTCCCAGGGGGGCTAGCGGGAGAAGTATTACAGATACGCAGTATTTT
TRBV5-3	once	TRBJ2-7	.	CARSLGFGPSSYEQYF	TGTGCCAGAAGCTTGGGGTTCGGGCCTAGCTCCTACGAGCAGTACTTC
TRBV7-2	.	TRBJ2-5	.	CASSATGPTRETQYF	TGTGCCAGCAGCGCTACGGGACCCACACGAGAGACCCAGTACTTC
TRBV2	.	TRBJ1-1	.	CASSVGGTEAFF	TGTGCCAGCAGTGTTGGGGGCACTGAAGCTTTCTTT
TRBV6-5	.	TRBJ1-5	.	CASSYDRTGRNQPQHF	TGTGCCAGCAGTTACGACCGTACAGGACGCAATCAGCCCCAGCATTTT
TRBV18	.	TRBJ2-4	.	CASSPLVGVLAKNIQYF	TGTGCCAGCTCACCATTAGTGGGAGTGTTAGCCAAAAACATTCAGTACTTC
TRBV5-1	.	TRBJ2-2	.	CASSSFGGTGELFF	TGCGCCAGCAGCTCCTTCGGGGGAACCGGGGAGCTGTTTTTT
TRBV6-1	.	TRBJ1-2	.	CASSFNYGYTF	TGTGCCAGCAGTTTCAACTATGGCTACACCTTC
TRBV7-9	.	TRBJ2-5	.	CASSLAGARETQYF	TGTGCCAGCAGCTTAGCAGGGGCTAGAGAGACCCAGTACTTC
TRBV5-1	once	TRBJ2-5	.	CASSRSPQETQYF	TGCGCCAGCAGCCGTAGCCCTCAAGAGACCCAGTACTTC
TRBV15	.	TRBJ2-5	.	CATSRTLRGREYQETQYF	TGTGCCACCAGCAGAACGCTACGGGGCAGAGAGTACCAAGAGACCCAGTACTTC
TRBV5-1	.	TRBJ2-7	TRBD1	CASSSGTDTYEQYF	TGCGCCAGCAGCTCGGGGACAGATACCTACGAGCAGTACTTC
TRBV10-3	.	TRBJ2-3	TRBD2	CAISESGTRSSPDTQYF	TGTGCCATCAGTGAGTCCGGGACTAGATCCTCCCCAGATACGCAGTATTTT
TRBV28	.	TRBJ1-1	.	CASSGARWAASAFF	TGTGCCAGCAGTGGCGCCCGGTGGGCAGCGAGCGCTTTCTTT
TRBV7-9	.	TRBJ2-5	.	CASSPALGRSGKETQYF	TGTGCCAGCAGCCCGGCCCTGGGCAGGTCCGGTAAGGAGACCCAGTACTTC
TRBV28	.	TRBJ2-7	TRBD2	CASKYMGGSSYEQYF	TGTGCCAGCAAGTACATGGGCGGGAGTTCCTACGAGCAGTACTTC
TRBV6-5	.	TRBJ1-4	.	CASRLYSGDGEKLFF	TGTGCCAGCAGACTCTATTCCGGAGACGGTGAAAAACTGTTTTTT
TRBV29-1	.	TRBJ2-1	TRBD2	CSVEGAGGPRSSYNEQFF	TGCAGCGTTGAAGGGGCGGGAGGGCCAAGAAGCTCCTACAATGAGCAGTTCTTC
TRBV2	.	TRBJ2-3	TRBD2	CASSGAGGSDTQYF	TGTGCCAGCAGTGGAGCGGGAGGTTCAGATACGCAGTATTTT
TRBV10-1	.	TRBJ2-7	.	CASSEVTGSSYEQYF	TGCGCCAGCAGTGAGGTAACGGGGTCCTCCTACGAGCAGTACTTC
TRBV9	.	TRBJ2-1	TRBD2	CASSVVGRASGAEQFF	TGTGCCAGCAGCGTAGTCGGGAGGGCCTCCGGTGCGGAGCAGTTCTTC
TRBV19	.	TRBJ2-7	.	CASSERQTNEQYF	TGTGCCAGTAGTGAGAGGCAGACCAACGAGCAGTACTTC
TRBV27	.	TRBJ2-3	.	CASRPGGGRAADTQYF	TGTGCCAGCAGACCCGGGGGAGGACGGGCGGCAGATACGCAGTATTTT
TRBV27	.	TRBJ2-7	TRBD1	CASSLSTGSTKQYF	TGTGCCAGCAGTTTATCGACAGGGTCTACGAAGCAGTACTTC
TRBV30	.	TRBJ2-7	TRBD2	CAWSSRREWAYEQYF	TGTGCCTGGAGTTCTAGGCGGGAGTGGGCTTACGAGCAGTACTTC
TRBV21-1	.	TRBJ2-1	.	CASSKAHEQFF	TGTGCCAGCAGCAAAGCGCATGAGCAGTTCTTC
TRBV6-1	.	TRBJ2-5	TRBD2	CATTGGRKTQYF	TGTGCCACTACGGGGGGGAGGAAGACCCAGTACTTC
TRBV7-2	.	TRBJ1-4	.	CASTPGPGTEKLFF	TGTGCCAGCACCCCGGGCCCAGGGACCGAAAAACTGTTTTTT
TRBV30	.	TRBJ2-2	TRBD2	CAWKIVGLAGDTGELFF	TGTGCCTGGAAAATAGTGGGACTAGCGGGAGATACCGGGGAGCTGTTTTTT
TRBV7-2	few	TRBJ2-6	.	CASSQGGSGANVLTF	TGTGCCAGCAGTCAGGGGGGCTCTGGGGCCAACGTCCTGACTTTC
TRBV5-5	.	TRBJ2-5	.	CASSPGVAETQYF	TGTGCCAGCAGCCCGGGGGTCGCAGAGACCCAGTACTTC
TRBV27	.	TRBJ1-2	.	CASSFGRPANYGYTF	TGTGCCAGCAGTTTTGGCAGACCAGCTAACTATGGCTACACCTTC
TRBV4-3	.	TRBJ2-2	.	CASSQDRGMSYTGELFF	TGCGCCAGCAGCCAAGATCGAGGCATGAGTTACACCGGGGAGCTGTTTTTT
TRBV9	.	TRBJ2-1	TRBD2	CASSATGGTYNEQFF	TGTGCCAGCAGCGCCACCGGGGGGACTTACAATGAGCAGTTCTTC
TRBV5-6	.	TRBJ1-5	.	CASSLFGQNQPQHF	TGTGCCAGCAGCTTGTTTGGGCAAAATCAGCCCCAGCATTTT
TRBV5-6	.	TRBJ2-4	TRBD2	CASSRSGGLAKNIQYF	TGTGCCAGCAGCCGCAGCGGGGGGTTGGCCAAAAACATTCAGTACTTC
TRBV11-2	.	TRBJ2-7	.	CASSLEGIYEQYF	TGTGCCAGCAGCTTAGAGGGGATCTACGAGCAGTACTTC
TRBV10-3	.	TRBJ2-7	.	CASQMGKGDEQYF	TGTGCCTCCCAAATGGGCAAAGGCGACGAGCAGTACTTC
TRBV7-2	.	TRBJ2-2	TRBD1	CASSLGPDQGAQTGELFF	TGTGCCAGCAGCTTAGGTCCGGATCAGGGGGCGCAAACCGGGGAGCTGTTTTTT